A selection of T cell receptor beta chains follows, all from one sample in a study of T cells in Graves' hyperthyroidism and ophthalmopathy. Each CDR3 protein is one row after TCRdb ran MiXCR on the multiplex PCR reads. The sample has 550,000 to 700,000 distinct CDR3 sequences; approximately 15% are singletons. The sequenced sample consisted of blood. All receptors come from a woman in her thirties or forties with Graves' ophthalmopathy. Each CDR3 is given with its conserved first and last residue. The D gene is left open where the match is weak. The listing skips clone size in some rows; elsewhere it reads once, few, many or a size class.

>TRBV13|TRBJ1-2|many|NA
TGTGCCAGCAGTCAGGAGAGGGTGTTAAACTATGGCTACACCTTC
CASSQERVLNYGYTF
>TRBV15|TRBJ2-5|many|TRBD2
TGTGCCACCAGCAGACAAGGGACTTTAGCGGGAGAGACCCAGTACTTC
CATSRQGTLAGETQYF
>TRBV6-9|TRBJ1-2|many|NA
TGTGCCAGCAGGGGTGGCTACACCTTC
CASRGGYTF
>TRBV19|TRBJ2-5|few|TRBD1
TGTGCCAGTAGCCCAACCGGGACAGGGTTGGAGACCCAGTACTTC
CASSPTGTGLETQYF
>TRBV18|TRBJ2-2|NA|TRBD2
TGTGCCAGCTCACCAGGACTAGCGGGAGATTTCGGGGAGCTGTTTTTT
CASSPGLAGDFGELFF
>TRBV5-1|TRBJ2-2|few|NA
TGCGCCAGCAGCTTGGCGCCACAGGCCGGCGGGGAGCTGTTTTTT
CASSLAPQAGGELFF
>TRBV6-5|TRBJ2-7|many|NA
TGTGCCAGCAGTTACTCGATACAGGGAGGAGACGAGCAGTACTTC
CASSYSIQGGDEQYF
>TRBV27|TRBJ2-7|many|NA
TGTGCCAGCAGTCGGGACGGACTGAACTACGAGCAGTACTTC
CASSRDGLNYEQYF
>TRBV28|TRBJ2-2|NA|TRBD2
TGTGCCAGCAAGCCGGGAGGGAACACCGGGGAGCTGTTTTTT
CASKPGGNTGELFF
>TRBV2|TRBJ2-2|many|NA
TGTGCCAGCAATGAACAGGGTTCGACCGGGGAGCTGTTTTTT
CASNEQGSTGELFF
>TRBV10-3|TRBJ2-3|many|TRBD2
TGTGCCACCGTAGCGGGTAGCACAGATACGCAGTATTTT
CATVAGSTDTQYF
>TRBV5-1|TRBJ1-2|many|TRBD1
TGCGCCAGCAGCTCGGAGGGACAGGGGAGCCGCACCTTC
CASSSEGQGSRTF
>TRBV6-1|TRBJ1-5|many|NA
TGTGCCAGCAGTCGCAACGGGGGATCAAGCTGGGAGCCCCAGCATTTT
CASSRNGGSSWEPQHF
>TRBV9|TRBJ1-2|many|NA
TGTGCCAGCAGCTCACAGGCGGAAAGGGGCTACACCTTC
CASSSQAERGYTF
>TRBV19|TRBJ1-5|many|TRBD1
TGTGCCAGTAAAGGGACAGGGAATCAGCCCCAGCATTTT
CASKGTGNQPQHF
>TRBV6-5|TRBJ2-7|many|TRBD2
TGTGCCAGCAGTTACTCAGGACTAGCGGGGGAGCAGTACTTC
CASSYSGLAGEQYF
>TRBV28|TRBJ1-2|many|NA
TGTGCCAGCTCGAAGACAGGATGGTTACGCTACACCTTC
CASSKTGWLRYTF
>TRBV19|TRBJ2-7|many|NA
TGTGCCAGTAGTCCCGCCGGGACGGAAGTCTACGAGCAGTACTTC
CASSPAGTEVYEQYF
>TRBV29-1|TRBJ2-7|many|NA
TGCAGCGCAATTGCAGTGGTGGGGAACTACGAGCAGTACTTC
CSAIAVVGNYEQYF
>TRBV6-1|TRBJ2-7|NA|NA
TGTGCCAGTAGCTCGACAGTTAACTACGAGCAGTACTTC
CASSSTVNYEQYF
>TRBV6-4|TRBJ1-2|many|TRBD1
TGTGCCAGCACTCGCACCCCGGGACAGGGGTCGCTCACCTTC
CASTRTPGQGSLTF
>TRBV6-5|TRBJ1-2|many|NA
TGTGCCAGCAGTTACAGGGACCAAGACTCAGGGTTCTATGGCTACACCTTC
CASSYRDQDSGFYGYTF
>TRBV29-1|TRBJ2-5|few|NA
TGCAGCGAGGGAGAGTACCAAGAGACCCAGTACTTC
CSEGEYQETQYF
>TRBV12-3/TRBV12-4|TRBJ1-1|many|NA
TGTGCCAGCAGTTGGGGGAGGGAAGGCACTGAAGCTTTCTTT
CASSWGREGTEAFF
>TRBV12-3/TRBV12-4|TRBJ2-7|many|NA
TGTGCCAGCAGTTTAGGGATCTTCTACGAGCAGTACTTC
CASSLGIFYEQYF
>TRBV19|TRBJ2-3|many|NA
TGTGCCAGTAGTATAGGGACCAATACGCAGTATTTT
CASSIGTNTQYF
>TRBV7-1|TRBJ2-2|few|TRBD2
TGTGCCAGCAGCACAGGGAAGGGGGTAGCGGGAGTCCTGAACACCGGGGAGCTGTTTTTT
CASSTGKGVAGVLNTGELFF
>TRBV9|TRBJ1-1|few|NA
TGTGCCAGCAGCTGGGACCGAATTGGGACTGAAGCTTTCTTT
CASSWDRIGTEAFF
>TRBV7-2|TRBJ1-2|many|NA
TGTGCCAGCAGCCCATACCTGACAAATGGCTACACCTTC
CASSPYLTNGYTF
>TRBV15|TRBJ1-5|many|NA
TGTGCCACCAGCAGGAACAGGGGCAATCAGCCCCAGCATTTT
CATSRNRGNQPQHF
>TRBV2|TRBJ2-7|NA|NA
TGTGCCAGCAGTGAAGGGGGGGCCCTCTACGAGCAGTACTTC
CASSEGGALYEQYF
>TRBV6-2/TRBV6-3|TRBJ1-5|NA|NA
TGTGCCAGCAGTAACAGGGTAGATCAGCCCCAGCATTTT
CASSNRVDQPQHF
>TRBV12-3/TRBV12-4|TRBJ1-2|many|TRBD1
TGTGCCAGCAGTATTGGGACAGAGGACTACACCTTC
CASSIGTEDYTF
>TRBV25-1|TRBJ2-5|many|TRBD1
TGTGCCAGCAGTGGACCGCTTGGGACAGGCTTCCCCCAAGAGACCCAGTACTTC
CASSGPLGTGFPQETQYF
>TRBV7-9|TRBJ2-5|many|NA
TGTGCCAGCAGCTTAGTGGCCGAGACCCAGTACTTC
CASSLVAETQYF
>TRBV7-9|TRBJ2-5|NA|NA
TGTGCCAGCAGCCATAGTGGGGGAGAGACCCAGTACTTC
CASSHSGGETQYF
>TRBV30|TRBJ2-7|NA|TRBD1
TGTGCCTGGAGTGTTCGGGACAGGGGGCGATACGAGCAGTACTTC
CAWSVRDRGRYEQYF
>TRBV3-1|TRBJ2-7|few|NA
TGTGCCAGCAGCCCGCAGGGGGGTGAGTACGAGCAGTACTTC
CASSPQGGEYEQYF
>TRBV6-1|TRBJ2-5|many|TRBD2
TGTGCCAGCAGGGGGGCTAGCGGGAGGGCCGGAGAGACCCAGTACTTC
CASRGASGRAGETQYF
>TRBV27|TRBJ1-2|many|NA
TGTGCCAGCAGCTTGGGGGGCGGCCCTCTTTACTATGGCTACACCTTC
CASSLGGGPLYYGYTF
>TRBV7-9|TRBJ2-7|few|TRBD1
TGTGCCAGCAGCGCTACAGGGGGAGCTTCCTACGAGCAGTACTTC
CASSATGGASYEQYF
>TRBV2|TRBJ2-5|NA|NA
TGTGCAAATAAAGGGGGGCGCGTCGAGACCCAGTACTTC
CANKGGRVETQYF
>TRBV28|TRBJ2-7|NA|NA
TGTGCCAGCAGATCTACTGCCACTAGCTTTGCCTACGAGCAGTACTTC
CASRSTATSFAYEQYF
>TRBV3-1|TRBJ2-7|NA|TRBD1
TGTGCCAGCAGCCACCAGCCAGGGGGAGACGAGCAGTACTTC
CASSHQPGGDEQYF
>TRBV2|TRBJ2-7|many|NA
TGTGCCAGCATCCTGGGCAGACAGTCCTACGAGCAGTACTTC
CASILGRQSYEQYF
>TRBV28|TRBJ1-2|many|NA
TGTGCCAGCAGTCGATCTAACTATGGCTACACCTTC
CASSRSNYGYTF
>TRBV15|TRBJ1-1|many|NA
TGTGCCACCAGCAGAGGGGAGAACACTGAAGCTTTCTTT
CATSRGENTEAFF
>TRBV11-1|TRBJ2-6|NA|NA
TGTGCCAGCAGCTCCCCTCCTCCAGGGTCCGATAGGGTCCTGACTTTC
CASSSPPPGSDRVLTF
>TRBV6-5|TRBJ1-2|many|NA
TGTGCCAGCAGTTACTCAGGGGGTGGCTACACCTTC
CASSYSGGGYTF
>TRBV4-2|TRBJ2-6|few|TRBD2
TGTGCCAGCAGCCAAACACTAGCGAACTCTGGGGCCAACGTCCTGACTTTC
CASSQTLANSGANVLTF
>TRBV6-2/TRBV6-3|TRBJ1-2|NA|NA
TGTGCCAGCAGTTACTCGACTCCGAGCTATGGCTACACCTTC
CASSYSTPSYGYTF
>TRBV4-3|TRBJ1-3|many|NA
TGCGCCAGCAGCCAAGAACAGGGATACTCTGGAAACACCATATATTTT
CASSQEQGYSGNTIYF
>TRBV7-9|TRBJ1-2|NA|TRBD1
TGTGCCAGCAGCCCCGGGACAGGGGAACGCTATGGCTACACCTTC
CASSPGTGERYGYTF
>TRBV11-2|TRBJ2-5|many|TRBD2
TGTGCCAGCTGGGAGGGACAAGAGACCCAGTACTTC
CASWEGQETQYF
>TRBV20-1|TRBJ2-5|many|TRBD2
TGCAGTGCTAGAGTGTCTTGGGATAGGACTAGCGGGGGAAACCAAGAGACCCAGTACTTC
CSARVSWDRTSGGNQETQYF
>TRBV12-3/TRBV12-4|TRBJ2-7|many|TRBD1
TGTGCCAGCAGTTATCAGGGGGCGGGGGAGCAGTACTTC
CASSYQGAGEQYF
>TRBV28|TRBJ1-2|many|NA
TGTGCCAGCAGTGGGACCGGGAGGGGAGGCTACACCTTC
CASSGTGRGGYTF